This paragraph reports one TCR beta chain. Clones were read by immunoSEQ multiplex PCR, and TCRdb kept only the in-frame ones, dropping some. The sample shows about 20,000 clones, 70% to 90% of them seen only once. CDR1 and CDR2 (germline): KGHSH, LQKENI. CDR3 length equals 18 residues. V trimming: 0 bases; J trimming: 3 bases; junction bases outside the gene matches: 14. The data originate from a study of T cell changes during pregnancy in multiple sclerosis. The V call is TRBV18, the J call TRBJ2-7; TRBD2 aligns across 7 bases. The TCR comes from a female donor with multiple sclerosis, enrolled in a pregnancy study. The material was CD8+ T cells from peripheral blood mononuclear cells, obtained after pregnancy. The CDR3 DNA reads TGTGCCAGCTCACCACCCGAGCGGCGTGGGACTATCTACTACGAGCAGTACTTC. Protein product: CASSPPERRGTIYYEQYF.